The next 11 T cell receptor beta chains were all read from a single sample in a study of cytomegalovirus exposure and HLA in healthy donors. In the PCR, 60 Vbeta and 13 Jbeta primers were used. Generated by immunoSEQ multiplex PCR, the TCRdb table keeps only in-frame clones and is missing some. The data contain approximately 42,000 clones, about 84% of them singletons. The material sequenced was PBMCs. The source of these receptors is a man over 45 in good health and CMV-seronegative.

This chain links TRBV15 with TRBJ2-2; TRBD2 might be the D (5 bases). Germline V lookup: CDR1 LNHNV, CDR2 YYDKDF (reference sequence). This CDR3 spans 13 amino acids. V lost 4 bases and J lost 5, with 8 bases in between. Here the CDR3 reads CATSKTGTGELFF. CDR3 bases: TGTGCCACCAGCAAAACGGGGACCGGGGAGCTGTTTTTT.

The chain combines TRBV7-9 with TRBJ2-5, with D possibly being TRBD2 (7 bases). The CDR3 is made up of 15 amino acids. Between the trimmed V and J ends, which lost 1 base and 4 bases, there was a span of 13 bases. From germline, CDR1 is SEHNR and CDR2 FQNEAQ (reference sequence). In DNA form, the CDR3 reads TGTGCCAGCAGCTTAGGCCGGGGGGCGCGAGAGACCCAGTACTTC. Protein: CASSLGRGARETQYF.

To note about this clone: The junction departs from germline at one end; a sequencing error may be responsible. The chain joins TRBV4-3 to TRBJ1-6; tentatively, D is TRBD1 (5 bases). Germline CDR1 is LGHNA and CDR2 is YSLEER. CDR3 length: 15 amino acids. CDR3 amino acids: CASNQGAATNSPLHF. CDR3 DNA sequence: TGCGCCAGCAACCAAGGGGCAGCTACTAATTCACCCCTCCACTTT.

V usage is TRBV2 and J usage is TRBJ2-7, with a tentative D call TRBD2 (5 bases). Germline values: CDR1 SNHLY, CDR2 FYNNEI. The ends were cut back, 4 bases at V and 6 bases at J, with 10 bases in the middle. This CDR3 comprises 12 residues. The CDR3 reads CASSGAGPEQYF. In DNA form, the CDR3 reads TGTGCCAGCAGTGGGGCGGGCCCCGAGCAGTACTTC.

A note on this clone: A read error may produce the germline difference seen at one junction end. V usage is TRBV7-3 and J usage is TRBJ2-1, with unresolved D. The CDR3 extends over 13 amino acids. Looked up from germline, CDR1 is SGHTA and CDR2 is FQGTGA. The CDR3: CSSSLELGNEQFF. The CDR3 coding sequence is TGTTCCAGCAGCTTAGAGCTAGGCAATGAGCAGTTCTTC.

The rearrangement links TRBV7-2 to TRBJ1-2; 7 nucleotides align to TRBD1. CDR1 is SGHTA and CDR2 is FQGNSA in the germline V gene. V shed 4 bases, J shed 3 bases, and the junction held 2 bases outside the gene matches. This CDR3 has 13 residues. CDR3 bases: TGTGCCAGCAGCTACGGGACAGACTATGGCTACACCTTC. This sequence encodes CASSYGTDYGYTF. Based on the CDR3 plus reference TRBV7-2 and TRBJ1-2, the full variable domain is GAGVSQSPSNKVTEKGKDVELRCDPISGHTALYWYRQSLGQGLEFLIYFQGNSAPDKSGLPSDRFSAERTGGSVSTLTIQRTQQEDSAVYLCASSYGTDYGYTFGSGTRLTVV.

The CDR3 DNA is TGTGCCAGCAGCTTAGAGTCAGCGGCTAACTATGGCTACACCTTC. As protein: CASSLESAANYGYTF. The V call is TRBV11-2, the J call TRBJ1-2; no clear D gene. CDR3 length: 15 amino acids. Trimming cost V 0 bases and J 0 bases, with 8 bases left between them. Germline V gene lookup returns CDR1 SGHAT and CDR2 FQNNGV.

The rearrangement joins TRBV10-2 to TRBJ2-7, with 9 positions matching TRBD1. V gave up 2 bases and J gave up 1 base; unmatched junction bases: 3. The CDR3 spans 15 residues. Germline V lookup: CDR1 WSHSY, CDR2 SAAADI. CDR3 region: CASSEPDRGSYEQYF. CDR3 DNA sequence: TGCGCCAGCAGTGAGCCGGACAGGGGATCCTACGAGCAGTACTTC.

J is TRBJ2-4 and V is TRBV7-2; 8 nucleotides align to TRBD1. After removal of 3 bases from V and 6 bases from J, the junction contained 4 bases not matched to a gene. Germline V CDR1 and CDR2: SGHTA, FQGNSA. The CDR3 is made up of 14 amino acids. The CDR3 DNA reads TGTGCCAGCAGCTTCAGGGGGCGGGTAAACATTCAGTACTTC. Its translation: CASSFRGRVNIQYF.

The sample holds one count of this clone. The chain uses TRBV7-3 and TRBJ2-5; a possible D gene is TRBD2 (7 bases). V lost 2 bases and J 1 base, leaving 11 bases between the germline ends. Germline V gene lookup returns CDR1 SGHTA and CDR2 FQGTGA. The length of the CDR3 is 15 residues. The CDR3 DNA follows: TGTGCCAGCAGCTTAGTAAGGGGGGGCCAAGAGACCCAGTACTTC. Translating gives CASSLVRGGQETQYF.

CDR3 loop: CASSSRLAGRNEQFF. In DNA, the CDR3 is TGTGCCAGCAGCTCCCGACTAGCGGGAAGGAATGAGCAGTTCTTC. V usage is TRBV5-6 and J usage is TRBJ2-1; 11 nucleotides align to TRBD2. Unmatched junction bases numbered 6, after V lost 3 bases and J lost 7 bases. The CDR3 is made up of 15 amino acids. Per the germline V gene, CDR1 is SGHDT and CDR2 is YYEEEE.